These 5 T cell receptor beta chains came from one sample sequenced in a study of blood T cell repertoires in COVID-19 (dated by TCRdb to 2019 to 2021). The method was the immunoSEQ multiplex PCR assay. TCRdb limited this immuneACCESS table to in-frame rearrangements with V and J called. A share of clones is missing; checked studies link under half to unresolved V genes, and the rest is unexplained. This sample has around 100,000 clones in its table, and around 84% of those were observed once. Approximately 4.5% of the sample goes to the ten largest clones. Sequencing was performed on peripheral blood. The receptors were sampled from a human donor in a cohort sampled during active COVID-19.

This clone has just a few counts. The V and J genes are TRBV9 and TRBJ2-7; 7 bases fit TRBD2. Germline V gives CDR1 SGDLS, CDR2 YYNGEE. V lost 0 bases and J lost 3; bases outside the gene matches: 6. The CDR3 spans 15 residues. CDR3 residues: CASSVGSGVSYEQYF. The CDR3 coding sequence is TGTGCCAGCAGCGTAGGAAGCGGGGTTAGCTACGAGCAGTACTTC.

This clone was seen just once. Here the CDR3 DNA reads TGTGCCAGCAGCCCCCAGGGAGGGGGCACTGAAGCTTTCTTT. It specifies CASSPQGGGTEAFF. The rearrangement uses TRBV16 and TRBJ1-1; a weak D match, TRBD1 (6 bases). Germline lookup yields CDR1 KGHSY and CDR2 FQNENV. Trimming left V 4 bases short and J 4 bases short, with 13 bases between. The CDR3 has 14 residues.

The rearrangement uses TRBV5-4 and TRBJ2-2, with a weak D call TRBD2 (6 bases). This CDR3 contains 18 residues. Looked up from germline, CDR1 is SGHNT and CDR2 is YYREEE (reference sequence). V was shortened by 0 bases and J by 3 bases, with 18 bases between the two germline ends. The CDR3, as DNA: TGTGCCAGCAGCTTGGCCATCGGCGGAGGGTGGGACACCGGGGAGCTGTTTTTT. Its translation: CASSLAIGGGWDTGELFF. The full variable domain, completed using reference TRBV5-4 and TRBJ2-2, is ETGVTQSPTHLIKTRGQQVTLRCSSQSGHNTVSWYQQALGQGPQFIFQYYREEENGRGNFPPRFSGLQFPNYSSELNVNALELDDSALYLCASSLAIGGGWDTGELFFGEGSRLTVL.

The chain is built from TRBV9 and TRBJ2-3; 8 bases map to TRBD2. CDR1 and CDR2 (germline): SGDLS, YYNGEE. J was trimmed by 4 bases and V by 4 bases; bases with no gene match: 5. CDR3 size: 14 residues. The CDR3 sequence is CASSTRGGPDTQYF. The CDR3 coding sequence is TGTGCCAGCAGCACCCGGGGGGGCCCAGATACGCAGTATTTT. The entire variable domain, with the rest obtained from reference TRBV9 and TRBJ2-3, is as follows: DSGVTQTPKHLITATGQRVTLRCSPRSGDLSVYWYQQSLDQGLQFLIQYYNGEERAKGNILERFSAQQFPDLHSELNLSSLELGDSALYFCASSTRGGPDTQYFGPGTRLTVL.

The gene calls are TRBV12-3 or TRBV12-4 and TRBJ2-2; D gene ambiguous. The CDR3 is 13 residues long. Trimming cost V 10 bases and J 7 bases, with 16 bases left between them. CDR3 DNA: TGTGCCACTAGACGCCTAGAGAGCGGGGAGCTGTTTTTT. Protein product: CATRRLESGELFF.